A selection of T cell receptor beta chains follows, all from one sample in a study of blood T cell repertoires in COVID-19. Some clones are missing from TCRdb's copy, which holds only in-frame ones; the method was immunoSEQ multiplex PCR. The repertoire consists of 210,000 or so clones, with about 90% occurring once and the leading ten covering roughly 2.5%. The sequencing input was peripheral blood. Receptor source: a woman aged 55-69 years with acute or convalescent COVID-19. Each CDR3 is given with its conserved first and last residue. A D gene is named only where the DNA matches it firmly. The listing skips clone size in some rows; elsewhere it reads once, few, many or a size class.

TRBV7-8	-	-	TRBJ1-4	TGTGCCAGCAACCACTTGGCTAATGAAAAACTGTTTTTT	CASNHLANEKLFF
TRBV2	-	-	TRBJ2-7	TGTGCCAGCAGAGCTATACTCGGGAGCGGCGAGCAGTACTTC	CASRAILGSGEQYF
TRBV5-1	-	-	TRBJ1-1	TGCGCCAGCAGCTTGACAGGAATGAACACTGAAGCTTTCTTT	CASSLTGMNTEAFF
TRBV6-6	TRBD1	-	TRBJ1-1	TGTGCCAGCAGTACTGGACAGGAAAGCACTGAAGCTTTCTTT	CASSTGQESTEAFF
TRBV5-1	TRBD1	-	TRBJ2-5	TGCGCCAGCAGCGCAGGACAGGGAGTTGCGTCTGGCCAAGAGACCCAGTACTTC	CASSAGQGVASGQETQYF
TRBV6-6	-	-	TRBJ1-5	TGTGCCAGCAGTTACGCGGGATTTCAGCCCCAGCATTTT	CASSYAGFQPQHF
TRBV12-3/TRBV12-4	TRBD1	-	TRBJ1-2	TGTGCCAGCAGTCCGGGGACAGCCGGCGGCTACACCTTC	CASSPGTAGGYTF
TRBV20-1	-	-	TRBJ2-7	TGCAGTGCTGGACTTAAGATGGAGCAGTACTTC	CSAGLKMEQYF
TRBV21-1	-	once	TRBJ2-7	TGTGCCAGCAGCACCAGACAGGGCCCAGCTAGCTCCTACGAGCAGTACTTC	CASSTRQGPASSYEQYF
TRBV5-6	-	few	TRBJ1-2	TGTGCCAGCAGCTTCCAGTACAGGGTCTATGGCTACACCTTC	CASSFQYRVYGYTF
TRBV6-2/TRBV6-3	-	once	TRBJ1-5	TGTGCCAGCAGTTTGAGATGGGACGGACAGAATCAGCCCCAGCATTTT	CASSLRWDGQNQPQHF
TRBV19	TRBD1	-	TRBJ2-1	TGTGCCAGTAGTATTAAGGGGACAGGCTTTACTGGGAGCTCCTACAATGAGCAGTTCTTC	CASSIKGTGFTGSSYNEQFF
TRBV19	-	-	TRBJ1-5	TGTGCCAGTAGTATAGTGCAGGGCCCCCAGCATTTT	CASSIVQGPQHF
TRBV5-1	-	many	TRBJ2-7	TGCGCCAGCAGCTTTACCGGCGGGTCCTACGAGCAGTACTTC	CASSFTGGSYEQYF
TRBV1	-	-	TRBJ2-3	TGCACCAGCAGCCAAGATCGAGTTAGCGGGAGGGCAGATACGCAGTATTTT	CTSSQDRVSGRADTQYF
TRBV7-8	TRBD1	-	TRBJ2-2	TGTGCCAGCAGCTTAACAGGGGGCGCGTCCGGGGAGCTGTTTTTT	CASSLTGGASGELFF